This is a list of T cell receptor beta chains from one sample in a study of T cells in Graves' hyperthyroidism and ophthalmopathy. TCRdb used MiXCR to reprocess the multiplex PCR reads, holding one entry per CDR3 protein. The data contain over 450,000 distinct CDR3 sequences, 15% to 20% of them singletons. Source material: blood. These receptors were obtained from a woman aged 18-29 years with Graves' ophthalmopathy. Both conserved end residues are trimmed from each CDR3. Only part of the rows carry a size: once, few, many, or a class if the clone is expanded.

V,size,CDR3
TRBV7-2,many,ASSSAGQTTDTQY
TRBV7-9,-,ASSARTSGPVDTQY
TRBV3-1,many,ASSHPTAGELF
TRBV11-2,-,ASSLGNYNEQS
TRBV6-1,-,ASSSDRGNSPLH
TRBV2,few,ASMVRDGTEAF
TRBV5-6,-,ASSLAYYEQY
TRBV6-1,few,ASSTSGMGIQETQY
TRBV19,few,ASSIDGTAYGYT
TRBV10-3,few,AISETWTGIQPQH
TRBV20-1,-,SARAGGEGNEQF
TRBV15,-,ATSSPGQGSYEQY
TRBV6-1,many,ASSSEGGSDTEAF
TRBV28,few,ASSLHRTGNTGAF
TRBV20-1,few,SAQGGETQY
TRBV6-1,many,ASSDGQGVSNQPQH
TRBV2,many,ASTGGQSREQY
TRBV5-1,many,ASSFKAESYEQY
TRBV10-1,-,ASSEAPNSPLH
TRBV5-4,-,ASSQGTEGVSPLH
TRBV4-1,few,ASSLNTGTDTQY
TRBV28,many,ASVSGDISYEQY
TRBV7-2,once,ASSQRAGTSDHEQF
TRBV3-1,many,ASSQEAEGVLDNEQF
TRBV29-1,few,SVDPRTVMNTEAF
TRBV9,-,ASSVGQGSGELF
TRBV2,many,ASSGEVYAGILH
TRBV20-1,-,SATLQGYGTEAF
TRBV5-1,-,ASMSGGNEQF
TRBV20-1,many,SASVGRQNTEAF
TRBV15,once,ATSRGVGYLSYEQY
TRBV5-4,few,ASSFLGDVGKLF
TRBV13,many,ASSLTWGNEAF
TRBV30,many,AFRDPGKLF
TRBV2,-,ASTPSTGELGKLF
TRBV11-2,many,ASSLGTTGRKGYT
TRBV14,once,ASSQFSSPLH
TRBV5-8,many,ASSLVRQGPSPFSNQPQH
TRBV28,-,ASRLGRAGNTEAF
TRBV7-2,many,ASSLTGGHTEAF
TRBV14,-,ASSQLAGGYATQY
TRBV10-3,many,AISAPGQGISTEAF
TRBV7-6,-,ASSSEDRDKYSGYT
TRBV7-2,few,ASSRLNGVSAIY
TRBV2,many,ASSVGGLRPSLNTEAF
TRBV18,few,ASSPDVGSLSEAF
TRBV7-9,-,ASSPPGGGRHNEQF
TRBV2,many,ASVSFRHEQF
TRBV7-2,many,ASSPSPNEKLF